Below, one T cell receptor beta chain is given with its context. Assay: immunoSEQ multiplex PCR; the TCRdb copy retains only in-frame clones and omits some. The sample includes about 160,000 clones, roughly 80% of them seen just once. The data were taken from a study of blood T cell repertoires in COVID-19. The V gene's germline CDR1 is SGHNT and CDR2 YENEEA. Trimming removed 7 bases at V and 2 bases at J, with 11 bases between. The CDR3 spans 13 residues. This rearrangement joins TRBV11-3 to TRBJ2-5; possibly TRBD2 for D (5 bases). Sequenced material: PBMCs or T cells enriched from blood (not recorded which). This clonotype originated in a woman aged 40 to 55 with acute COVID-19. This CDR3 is CASTKRTQETQYF. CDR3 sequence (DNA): TGTGCCAGCACCAAGCGGACTCAAGAGACCCAGTACTTC.